This T cell receptor beta chain was recovered during a study of spatial heterogeneity in lung cancer. Across the study: A unique TCR and UMI combination showed up more than ten times in raw reads, on average.

Time point described: sample taken at primary tumor resection. TCRs were sequenced from unsorted whole RNA of tumor, nontumor lung or PBMC. This clonotype was observed a few times. TCRdb called the 5' RACE reads again in MiXCR, with one record for every CDR3 protein. The table shows 45,000 to 55,000 distinct CDR3 sequences, with about 5.8% occurring only once. After removal of 5 bases from V and 0 bases from J, the junction contained 10 bases not matched to a gene. The CDR3 spans 16 residues. CDR1 is MNHEY and CDR2 is SVGAGI in the germline V gene. The TCR sequence derives from a male donor with early-stage non-small cell lung cancer. The sample was PBMCs, taken at surgery. The chain carries TRBV6-5 and TRBJ2-7, with TRBD2 matching over 7 bases. CDR3 residues: CASSPSRLAASYEQYF. CDR3 sequence (DNA): TGTGCCAGCAGTCCATCCCGGCTAGCGGCCTCCTACGAGCAGTACTTC.